One sample yielded the 11 T cell receptor beta chains listed below, sequenced in a study of naive and memory T cell subsets. Adult healthy volunteers gave 2.5 ml peripheral blood for whole-blood RNA. For blood and skin samples, reverse transcription used TCR alpha and beta constant primers. MiXCR was run by TCRdb on the 5' RACE reads, yielding one entry per CDR3 protein. Here the sample spans some 22,000 distinct CDR3 sequences, less than 5% being singletons. The receptors were gathered from a male donor in good health.

Ten or more counts support this clonotype. This chain connects TRBV20-1 to TRBJ1-2; D may be TRBD1 (6 bases). Germline V CDR1 and CDR2: DFQATT, SNEGSKA (reference sequence). Deletions cut 0 bases from V and 3 bases from J, with 11 bases between. This CDR3 has 14 amino acids. The CDR3 nucleotides read TGCAGTGCTAGAGATGTACAGGGATACTATGGCTACACCTTC. Encoded protein: CSARDVQGYYGYTF.

This clonotype was detected ten times or more. The genes are TRBV29-1 and TRBJ1-4; no definite D call. V lost 4 bases and J lost 7, with 10 bases in between. Germline V lookup: CDR1 SQVTM, CDR2 ANQGSEA. The CDR3 has 12 amino acids. DNA of the CDR3: TGCAGCGTTGGGGCTGAGACTGAAAAACTGTTTTTT. Residues: CSVGAETEKLFF.

This clonotype was counted ten times or more. The chain couples TRBV7-2 to TRBJ2-5; 11 bases line up with TRBD1. Germline loops: CDR1 SGHTA, CDR2 FQGNSA. V lost 5 bases, J lost 5 bases, and 7 bases stayed unmatched. The CDR3 has 15 amino acids. The CDR3 loop is CASSPRDRGFETQYF. The CDR3 DNA reads as TGTGCCAGCAGCCCCCGGGACAGGGGGTTCGAGACCCAGTACTTC.

This clonotype was observed at least ten times. CDR3 region: CASSYDGPFYEQYF. CDR3 DNA: TGTGCCAGCAGCTATGATGGGCCCTTCTACGAGCAGTACTTC. V is TRBV5-6 and J is TRBJ2-7; D is unresolved. V was trimmed by 3 bases and J by 3 bases, leaving 13 bases between them. In germline, CDR1 is SGHDT, CDR2 YYEEEE. The CDR3 consists of 14 residues.

Regarding this clonotype: This sequence may be a read error, since a much larger clone differs from it by one base. The J gene is TRBJ2-5, the V gene TRBV29-1; D possibly corresponds to TRBD2 (6 bases). This CDR3 has 14 residues. Germline values: CDR1 SQVTM, CDR2 ANQGSEA. This CDR3 reads CSVEWGGYQGTQYF. CDR3 nucleotides: TGCAGCGTTGAATGGGGAGGTTACCAAGGGACCCAGTACTTC.

This clonotype was seen ten or more times. The chain is built from TRBV6-2 or TRBV6-3 and TRBJ2-1; 13 positions agree with TRBD2. Germline V CDR1 and CDR2: MNHEY, SVGEGT. The CDR3 consists of 14 residues. V gave up 7 bases and J gave up 7 bases; unmatched junction bases: 4. Here the CDR3 DNA reads TGTGCCAGCATTGGGGGACTAGCGGGAAATGAGCAGTTCTTC. Its protein is CASIGGLAGNEQFF.

This clonotype was picked up many times. V and J are TRBV29-1 and TRBJ1-1; 12 nucleotides agree with TRBD1. CDR1 and CDR2 (germline): SQVTM, ANQGSEA. With 4 bases clipped from V and 5 bases from J, the junction kept 8 bases outside the gene matches. The length of the CDR3 is 15 residues. The CDR3: CSVGGTGGIGTEAFF. The CDR3 DNA follows: TGCAGCGTTGGCGGGACAGGGGGCATAGGAACTGAAGCTTTCTTT.

This clonotype was recorded many times. The V and J genes are TRBV5-4 and TRBJ2-7, with a tentative D call TRBD2 (6 bases). Trimming took 7 bases from V and 4 from J, leaving 12 bases between them. This CDR3 region has 12 residues. CDR1 and CDR2 from the germline V gene are SGHNT and YYREEE (reference sequence). CDR3 DNA: TGTGCCAGCGGTACTAGCAGATACGAGCAGTACTTC. Its protein is CASGTSRYEQYF. The complete variable domain, with remaining parts taken from reference TRBV5-4 and TRBJ2-7, reads ETGVTQSPTHLIKTRGQQVTLRCSSQSGHNTVSWYQQALGQGPQFIFQYYREEENGRGNFPPRFSGLQFPNYSSELNVNALELDDSALYLCASGTSRYEQYFGPGTRLTVT.

The table lists this clonotype with many counts. The chain recombines TRBV28 with TRBJ2-7; the D is unclear. CDR1 and CDR2 (germline): MDHEN, SYDVKM. This CDR3 is built from 12 residues. Trimming stripped 6 bases from V and 2 bases from J, with 8 bases between. The CDR3 region has the DNA TGTGCCAGCAGAGGGCCACCCTACGAGCAGTACTTC. It yields the protein CASRGPPYEQYF.

In this sample, this clonotype turned up many times. The J gene is TRBJ2-7, the V gene TRBV28; D gene unclear. This CDR3 region has 11 residues. V was shortened by 8 bases and J by 6 bases, with 11 bases between the two germline ends. Germline CDR1 reads MDHEN; CDR2 reads SYDVKM. In DNA, the CDR3 is TGTGCCAGCGGGGTTTTCAGCGAGCAGTACTTC. Its translation is CASGVFSEQYF. Together with reference TRBV28 and TRBJ2-7, the CDR3 gives the full variable domain: DVKVTQSSRYLVKRTGEKVFLECVQDMDHENMFWYRQDPGLGLRLIYFSYDVKMKEKGDIPEGYSVSREKKERFSLILESASTNQTSMYLCASGVFSEQYFGPGTRLTVT.

By share, this clonotype ranks as medium-sized (0.01 to 0.1%). The chain couples TRBV29-1 to TRBJ2-5; D may be TRBD1 (6 bases). The CDR3 extends over 12 amino acids. V was clipped by 7 bases and J by 5 bases, with 14 bases between them. Per germline, CDR1 SQVTM and CDR2 ANQGSEA. The CDR3 loop is CSADEGDETQYF. In nucleotides, the CDR3 is TGCAGCGCCGACGAGGGGGATGAGACCCAGTACTTC.